This TCR beta chain was identified in a study of shared clonotypes between healthy human individuals. Across the study: Ranging from 18 to 49 in age, donors were two women and a few men. Study conclusions and caveats: Donor scarcity curtailed the genetic and exposure-history diversity represented herein. The study sampled only blood, and tissue repertoires likely differ.

Some clones are missing from TCRdb's copy, which holds only in-frame ones; the method was immunoSEQ multiplex PCR. Of about 600,000 clones listed, around three quarters are singletons. With regard to this clone: Its antigen is not identified.

The CDR3 runs to 14 residues. Germline CDR1 LGHNA, CDR2 YNFKEQ. V lost 4 bases to trimming and J lost 2 bases, with 12 bases between them. This rearrangement joins TRBV4-2 to TRBJ2-7; D unclear. The sequence derives from a middle-aged woman in good health. Some clones in this sample may be carry-over from other donors' samples. Sequences were obtained from PBMCs. For the CDR3, the DNA is TGTGCCAGCAGCCCTGCTCTCTATCCCTACGAGCAGTACTTC. This gives the protein CASSPALYPYEQYF.